Each of the 17 T cell receptor beta chains below was sequenced from the same sample in a study of monozygotic twins with inflammatory bowel disease. TCRdb re-called the 5' RACE reads; every CDR3 protein appears as one record, without DNA. This repertoire includes over 120,000 distinct CDR3 sequences. The sequencing input was blood. The receptors derive from a human donor with ulcerative colitis or Crohn's disease, or a healthy co-twin of an affected twin (not recorded which).

The CDR3 sequence: CSASLAGEGYEQYF. The chain uses TRBV29-1 and TRBJ2-7; absent DNA, TCRdb's TRBD2 call cannot be checked. Germline CDR1 reads SQVTM; CDR2 reads ANQGSEA. The CDR3 totals 14 residues.

The chain has TRBV2 and TRBJ2-5. The CDR3 covers 14 residues. The germline gives CDR1 SNHLY, CDR2 FYNNEI. The CDR3 loop reads CASSVGSSVETQYF.

The chain is built from TRBV6-2 or TRBV6-3 and TRBJ1-5. This CDR3 has 15 residues. CDR1 is MNHEY, CDR2 SVGEGT, per germline. The CDR3 spells CASSYLSRGNQPQHF.

This rearrangement joins TRBV5-1 to TRBJ2-3; TCRdb picks TRBD1, but there is no DNA to check that call. The CDR3 is 15 residues long. The germline CDR1 and CDR2 sequences are SGHRS and YFSETQ. CDR3 amino acids: CASSLAGQGQDTQYF.

The V gene is TRBV29-1, the J gene TRBJ1-4. CDR1 and CDR2 from the germline V gene are SQVTM and ANQGSEA. The CDR3 sequence is 11 residues long. CDR3 amino acids: CSVAEAGKLFF.

The chain couples TRBV11-2 to TRBJ2-7; checking the TCRdb D call of TRBD1 is not possible without DNA. This CDR3 has 16 amino acids. Germline V gene lookup returns CDR1 SGHAT and CDR2 FQNNGV. This chain's CDR3 is CASSLPRRESSYEQYF.

V gene TRBV6-2 or TRBV6-3 combines with J gene TRBJ1-5; TCRdb gives TRBD1 as the D gene, but with no DNA this cannot be confirmed. The CDR3 loop spans 14 amino acids. Germline V lookup: CDR1 MNHEY, CDR2 SVGEGT. CDR3 sequence: CASSKQGNNQPQHF.

The chain has TRBV7-9 and TRBJ2-3; TCRdb's D call, TRBD1, is unchecked because there is no DNA. CDR1 is SEHNR and CDR2 is FQNEAQ in the germline V gene (reference sequence). The CDR3 length is 17 residues. This CDR3 is CASSSPLGRVKRDTQYF.

The CDR3 loop is CASSFGAAYEQYF. The rearrangement joins TRBV7-9 to TRBJ2-7; TCRdb selects TRBD1, and the lack of DNA leaves this call unchecked. This CDR3 is built from 13 residues. Looked up from germline, CDR1 is SEHNR and CDR2 is FQNEAQ (reference sequence).

The gene calls are TRBV4-1 and TRBJ2-4; TCRdb's assignment of TRBD1 cannot be checked, as there is no DNA. The germline gives CDR1 MGHRA, CDR2 YSYEKL. The CDR3 runs 15 residues. CDR3 loop: CASSQGPQRGNIQYF.

The chain recombines TRBV6-2 or TRBV6-3 with TRBJ1-1. Germline-derived CDR1 and CDR2 are MNHEY and SVGEGT. This CDR3 region has 12 residues. Here the CDR3 reads CASLDPNTEAFF.

The chain recombines TRBV24-1 with TRBJ2-1; TCRdb lists TRBD2, though no DNA is available to test this call. Germline loops: CDR1 KGHDR, CDR2 SFDVKD. This CDR3 has 16 residues. The CDR3: CATSDASGERRDEQFF.

The chain links TRBV7-3 to TRBJ1-1. Per germline, CDR1 SGHTA and CDR2 FQGTGA. This CDR3 comprises 15 residues. This chain's CDR3 is CASSSPSGSLTEAFF.

The CDR3 loop reads CASSRRGGAGSTDTQYF. The chain joins TRBV7-8 to TRBJ2-3; TCRdb picks TRBD1, but there is no DNA to check that call. The CDR3 has 17 amino acids. From germline, CDR1 is SGHVS and CDR2 FQNEAQ.

J is TRBJ2-1 and V is TRBV9. This CDR3 comprises 13 residues. Germline V CDR1 and CDR2: SGDLS, YYNGEE. The CDR3 sequence is CASSARPDVEQFF.

The chain is built from TRBV10-3 and TRBJ2-7; TCRdb outputs TRBD1, but without DNA this stays unchecked. CDR1 ENHRY and CDR2 SYGVKD come from the germline V gene. The CDR3 consists of 14 residues. CDR3 sequence reads: CAISEPADRAEQYF.

The chain employs TRBV4-2 and TRBJ1-1; TCRdb designates TRBD1, a call that cannot be tested without DNA. The germline gives CDR1 LGHNA, CDR2 YNFKEQ. This CDR3 is built from 13 residues. The CDR3 loop reads CASSQDSRAEAFF.